The 10 T cell receptor beta chains reported below all come from one sample, sequenced in a study of response to subunit inactivated influenza vaccine. TCRdb reprocessed the RT-PCR reads with MiXCR, giving one entry per CDR3 protein. Of roughly 790,000 distinct CDR3 sequences listed, around 21% are singletons. This specimen was PBMCs from blood, taken 4 to 6 days after vaccination. These receptors were collected from a man aged 50 or older who received an inactivated influenza vaccine.

This chain links TRBV10-3 with TRBJ2-7; no reliable D call. The V end was cut by 2 bases, the J end by 0 bases, with 5 bases between. In germline, CDR1 is ENHRY, CDR2 SYGVKD. The CDR3 length is 13 residues. The CDR3 spells CAISEQSSYEQYF. The CDR3 bases are TGTGCCATCAGTGAGCAGAGCTCCTACGAGCAGTACTTC.

Worth noting for this clonotype: A much larger clonotype is one base distant, so this may be a read error. This sequence joins TRBV20-1 and TRBJ1-5; 10 bases line up with TRBD1. CDR3 length equals 13 residues. The germline V gene encodes CDR1 DFQATT and CDR2 SNEGSKA (reference sequence). V lost 5 bases to trimming and J lost 2 bases; unmatched junction nucleotides: 0. The CDR3 is CSAGTGGNQPQHF. The CDR3 region has the DNA TGCAGTGCTGGGACAGGGGGCAATCAGCCCCAGCATTTT.

This chain connects TRBV20-1 to TRBJ2-5, with 7 bases identical to TRBD2. The ends lost 1 base at V and 7 bases at J; junction bases unmatched: 9. There are 14 residues in the CDR3. The germline gives CDR1 DFQATT, CDR2 SNEGSKA (reference sequence). The CDR3 loop is CSARAGGSGGTQYF. CDR3 nucleotide sequence: TGCAGTGCTAGAGCCGGCGGGAGCGGCGGGACCCAGTACTTC.

The rearrangement links TRBV5-6 to TRBJ2-2, with D unresolved. The CDR3 runs 16 residues. Per germline, CDR1 SGHDT and CDR2 YYEEEE. With 4 bases removed from V and 0 bases from J, the gap between germline ends came to 13 bases. The DNA for the CDR3 is TGTGCCAGCAGCGCCTATCAACTATCGAACACCGGGGAGCTGTTTTTT. As protein: CASSAYQLSNTGELFF.

This clonotype has a single count. This rearrangement joins TRBV5-1 to TRBJ1-6; possible D gene TRBD1, 5 bases. The germline gives CDR1 SGHRS, CDR2 YFSETQ. The V end was cut by 3 bases, the J end by 5 bases, with 12 bases between. The CDR3 contains 15 residues. CDR3 bases: TGCGCCAGCAGCTCGGGGGGTAGCGATAATTCACCCCTCCACTTT. This gives the protein CASSSGGSDNSPLHF.

The rearrangement joins TRBV5-5 to TRBJ2-7; D unresolved. CDR1 SGHKS and CDR2 YYEKEE come from the germline V gene (reference sequence). V was cut by 0 bases and J by 2 bases, with 12 bases left in between. The CDR3 is made up of 15 amino acids. This CDR3 reads CASSLGPSLTYEQYF. For the CDR3, the DNA is TGTGCCAGCAGCTTGGGTCCGTCCCTTACCTACGAGCAGTACTTC.

The V and J genes are TRBV11-2 and TRBJ1-6; 9 positions match TRBD1. The CDR3 has 15 residues. The V gene end was trimmed by 8 bases and the J gene end by 4 bases; junction bases not matched to a gene: 6. Germline V gene lookup returns CDR1 SGHAT and CDR2 FQNNGV. The CDR3 here is CASETGGAYNSPLHF. DNA for the CDR3: TGTGCCAGCGAAACAGGGGGCGCTTATAATTCACCCCTCCACTTT.

The CDR3 nucleotides are TGTGCCAGCAGCTTGGGAACAGGGGTCATCCACTATGGCTACACCTTC. It translates to CASSLGTGVIHYGYTF. This rearrangement joins TRBV5-5 to TRBJ1-2, with 7 bases identical to TRBD1. Per germline, CDR1 SGHKS and CDR2 YYEKEE (reference sequence). With V trimmed by 0 bases and J by 3 bases, 8 bases remained unmatched. There are 16 residues in the CDR3.

The chain recombines TRBV4-2 with TRBJ2-2; D possibly corresponds to TRBD1 (5 bases). There are 17 residues in the CDR3. CDR1 LGHNA and CDR2 YNFKEQ come from the germline V gene. Trimming left V 0 bases short and J 7 bases short, with 18 bases between. As DNA, the CDR3 is TGTGCCAGCAGCCAAGATCCAGGGTTGTACGAGGTCGGGGAGCTGTTTTTT. Translation gives CASSQDPGLYEVGELFF.

The CDR3 DNA is TGTGCCAGCAGTTACTGGGACGAGGGCTCCTACGAGCAGTACTTC. It translates to CASSYWDEGSYEQYF. The genes are TRBV6-5 and TRBJ2-7; D may match TRBD1 or TRBD2 (5 bases each). Germline V gene data show CDR1 as MNHEY and CDR2 as SVGAGI. Trimming cost V 1 base and J 0 bases, with 10 bases left between them. This CDR3 is 15 amino acids long.